These 30 T cell receptor beta chains originate from one sample sequenced in a study of cytomegalovirus exposure and HLA in healthy donors (dated by TCRdb to the late 2010s). Library construction relied on the immunoSEQ multiplex PCR assay. For the multiplex PCR, a mixture combining 60 forward primers for TCR Vbeta segments and 13 reverse primers for TCR Jbeta segments was used. TCRdb re-hosts the immuneACCESS table, in-frame sequences only. Its copies lack some clones; in the studies checked, an unresolved V gene accounts for under half of them, and the cause for the rest is not known. The sample records 100,000 to 150,000 clones, around 80% of which are singletons. 0.2% to 0.25% of the sample goes to the ten largest clones. The material sequenced was PBMCs. All receptors derive from a man aged 45-60 years in good health and CMV-seronegative.

The chain couples TRBV29-1 to TRBJ1-5; D uncertain. From germline, CDR1 is SQVTM and CDR2 ANQGSEA. There are 12 residues in the CDR3. Trimming left V 7 bases short and J 9 bases short, with 16 bases between. In DNA form, the CDR3 reads TGCAGCGCAATGGGTATAGGAGGGCCCCAGCATTTT. Protein product: CSAMGIGGPQHF.

The rearrangement joins TRBV5-1 to TRBJ2-2, with a weak D call TRBD1 (6 bases). V lost 1 base, J lost 4 bases, and 11 bases lay in between. The CDR3 extends over 15 amino acids. CDR1 is SGHRS and CDR2 is YFSETQ in the germline V gene. CDR3 DNA: TGCGCCAGCAGCTTGCGGCAGGGGAGCACCGGGGAGCTGTTTTTT. Translating gives CASSLRQGSTGELFF.

The chain joins TRBV6-5 to TRBJ2-5; 8 nucleotides align to TRBD1. There are 15 residues in the CDR3. The V gene's germline CDR1 is MNHEY and CDR2 SVGAGI. V dropped 3 bases and J dropped 5; count of bases not matched to a gene: 8. CDR3 sequence reads: CASSYAQGVVETQYF. DNA of the CDR3: TGTGCCAGCAGTTATGCACAGGGGGTAGTGGAGACCCAGTACTTC.

The chain employs TRBV25-1 and TRBJ1-1; D ambiguous. The CDR3 is 13 residues long. The V gene lost 4 bases and the J gene lost 1 base, with 7 bases spanning the gap. CDR1 is MGHDK, CDR2 SYGVNS, per germline. CDR3 nucleotides: TGTGCCAGCAGTGTGCGGAGGAACACTGAAGCTTTCTTT. Residues: CASSVRRNTEAFF.

This chain links TRBV2 with TRBJ2-1; 7 bases align to TRBD2. There are 17 residues in the CDR3. The V gene's germline CDR1 is SNHLY and CDR2 FYNNEI. V gave up 2 bases and J gave up 4 bases; unmatched junction bases: 11. The chain's CDR3 is CASSELYSGGIYNEQFF. CDR3 bases: TGTGCCAGCAGTGAACTATACTCGGGGGGAATTTACAATGAGCAGTTCTTC.

The rearrangement joins TRBV28 to TRBJ2-7; TRBD2 agrees at 11 bases. Trimming took 8 bases from V and 2 from J; bases not matched to a gene: 8. CDR1 is MDHEN and CDR2 is SYDVKM in the germline V gene. This CDR3 contains 15 residues. The CDR3 nucleotides are TGTGCCAGCTACGCGCTAGCGGGAGGACCCTACGAGCAGTACTTC. This codes for CASYALAGGPYEQYF.

The gene calls are TRBV7-8 and TRBJ2-5, with a tentative D call TRBD2 (5 bases). The CDR3 consists of 13 residues. V was cut by 5 bases and J by 5 bases, with 12 bases left in between. Per the germline V gene, CDR1 is SGHVS and CDR2 is FQNEAQ. This chain's CDR3 is CASSPGVGETQYF. CDR3 bases: TGTGCCAGCAGCCCCGGGGTCGGTGAGACCCAGTACTTC.

V gene TRBV7-7 combines with J gene TRBJ2-1; maybe TRBD2 (6 bases). V lost 1 base and J 8 bases, leaving 15 bases between the germline ends. Looked up from germline, CDR1 is SSHAT and CDR2 is FNYEAQ (reference sequence). The CDR3 sequence is 15 residues long. The CDR3, as DNA: TGTGCCAGCAGCTTAGGTACTGGGGGGTGGGATGAGCAGTTCTTC. It translates to CASSLGTGGWDEQFF.

This chain's CDR3 is CSVEDRGGPNEKLFF. The CDR3 region has the DNA TGCAGCGTTGAAGATCGGGGGGGACCTAATGAAAAACTGTTTTTT. The gene calls are TRBV29-1 and TRBJ1-4, with a weak D call TRBD1 (5 bases). Germline V lookup: CDR1 SQVTM, CDR2 ANQGSEA. Trimming removed 0 bases from V and 3 bases from J, with 11 bases in between. The CDR3 spans 15 residues.

The gene calls are TRBV10-2 and TRBJ1-4, with 8 nucleotides matching TRBD1. The CDR3 covers 15 residues. Germline V CDR1 and CDR2: WSHSY, SAAADI. The V gene end was trimmed by 6 bases and the J gene end by 6 bases; junction bases not matched to a gene: 9. This CDR3 is CASRDLTGGDEKLFF. Written as DNA, the CDR3 is TGCGCCAGCAGAGACCTAACAGGGGGAGATGAAAAACTGTTTTTT.

The rearrangement joins TRBV27 to TRBJ2-3; TRBD2 aligns across 14 bases. CDR1 and CDR2 from the germline V gene are MNHEY and SMNVEV (reference sequence). The V segment lost 2 bases and the J segment 12 bases; nucleotides outside the gene matches: 7. The CDR3 runs to 15 residues. The CDR3 region is CASSLGGTSGRIQYF. CDR3 sequence (DNA): TGTGCCAGCAGTTTAGGGGGGACTAGCGGGAGAATTCAGTATTTT.

The chain recombines TRBV19 with TRBJ1-2; a weak D match, TRBD1 (5 bases). Germline-derived CDR1 and CDR2 are LNHDA and SQIVND (reference sequence). The V and J ends lost 5 bases and 8 bases respectively, with 15 bases between them. The CDR3 spans 13 residues. The CDR3 region is CASSPGGGGGYTF. CDR3 DNA sequence: TGTGCCAGTAGTCCCGGCGGGGGTGGAGGCTACACCTTC.

This clone occurred once. The genes are TRBV7-2 and TRBJ2-1; possibly TRBD2 for D (6 bases). The CDR3 length is 16 residues. Germline-derived CDR1 and CDR2 are SGHTA and FQGNSA. V lost 4 bases and J lost 0, with 13 bases in between. The CDR3 DNA reads TGTGCCAGCAGCTCCTCTGGAGGGAGCTCCTACAATGAGCAGTTCTTC. Encoded protein: CASSSSGGSSYNEQFF.

The V call is TRBV28, the J call TRBJ2-3; maybe TRBD2 (6 bases). This CDR3 has 13 residues. Germline V gives CDR1 MDHEN, CDR2 SYDVKM. Trimming shortened V by 3 bases and J by 3 bases, and 7 bases separated the two germline ends. The chain's CDR3 is CASSFRGTDTQYF. CDR3 bases: TGTGCCAGCAGTTTTCGGGGGACAGATACGCAGTATTTT.

This clone has a handful of counts. The chain is built from TRBV2 and TRBJ1-2; D possibly corresponds to TRBD1 (5 bases). The V end was cut by 4 bases, the J end by 2 bases, with 14 bases between. Germline assignment: CDR1 SNHLY and CDR2 FYNNEI. The CDR3 runs to 15 residues. This chain's CDR3 is CASSVPGEINYGYTF. The CDR3 nucleotides read TGTGCCAGCAGTGTTCCGGGGGAGATCAACTATGGCTACACCTTC.

This chain connects TRBV7-9 to TRBJ2-7; D possibly corresponds to TRBD1 (6 bases). The length of the CDR3 is 14 residues. Germline CDR1 reads SEHNR; CDR2 reads FQNEAQ (reference sequence). Trimming cost V 8 bases and J 4 bases, with 18 bases left between them. CDR3 nucleotides: TGTGCCAGCTCTGCGTACAGGGACGTTTACGAGCAGTACTTC. Translated, it gives CASSAYRDVYEQYF.

The chain joins TRBV18 to TRBJ1-1; D not resolved. Trimming took 1 base from V and 1 from J, leaving 4 bases between them. Germline CDR1 reads KGHSH; CDR2 reads LQKENI. This CDR3 spans 13 amino acids. Here the CDR3 DNA reads TGTGCCAGCTCACCACTCAGGAACACTGAAGCTTTCTTT. This codes for CASSPLRNTEAFF.

The chain uses TRBV28 and TRBJ2-7; maybe TRBD2 (6 bases). V lost 7 bases to trimming and J lost 2 bases, with 9 bases between them. This CDR3 contains 12 residues. Germline V gene sequence: CDR1 MDHEN, CDR2 SYDVKM. The CDR3 protein is CASTPGAYEQYF. The CDR3 DNA reads as TGTGCCAGCACCCCGGGGGCCTACGAGCAGTACTTC.

The rearrangement joins TRBV6-5 to TRBJ2-1, with TRBD2 matching over 8 bases. The CDR3 consists of 15 residues. Germline loops: CDR1 MNHEY, CDR2 SVGAGI. After removal of 7 bases from V and 5 bases from J, the junction contained 10 bases not matched to a gene. In DNA, the CDR3 is TGTGCCAGCACTTCTAAGGGGACTAGACACAATGAGCAGTTCTTC. It encodes CASTSKGTRHNEQFF.

The chain uses TRBV18 and TRBJ2-4; D gene uncertain. Deletions cut 3 bases from V and 0 bases from J, with 9 bases between. The CDR3 consists of 15 residues. Germline CDR1 and CDR2: KGHSH and LQKENI. CDR3 amino acids: CASSPLPLAKNIQYF. The CDR3 DNA sequence: TGTGCCAGCTCACCTCTTCCACTAGCCAAAAACATTCAGTACTTC.

The chain carries TRBV19 and TRBJ1-2; possibly TRBD1 for D (5 bases). The CDR3 has 13 amino acids. CDR1 and CDR2 from the germline V gene are LNHDA and SQIVND (reference sequence). V lost 0 bases, J lost 6 bases, and 8 bases lay in between. This CDR3 is CASSIDDRDGYTF. For the CDR3, the DNA is TGTGCCAGTAGTATAGACGACAGAGATGGCTACACCTTC.

The chain recombines TRBV27 with TRBJ1-5, with TRBD1 matching 9 bases. V shed 5 bases, J shed 4 bases, and the junction held 3 bases outside the gene matches. Germline CDR1 and CDR2: MNHEY and SMNVEV (reference sequence). The CDR3 loop spans 14 amino acids. The CDR3 DNA reads as TGTGCCAGCAGTGTCGGACAGGGGAATCAGCCCCAGCATTTT. Its protein is CASSVGQGNQPQHF.

This clone was seen just once. At one of its ends the junction is not consistent with the germline gene, which may arise from a read error. The gene calls are TRBV7-7 and TRBJ1-1; D ambiguous. This CDR3 has 13 residues. Germline values: CDR1 SSHAT, CDR2 FNYEAQ (reference sequence). The DNA for the CDR3 is TGTGCTAGCAGCTTAACAGAGAACACTGAAGCTTTCTTT. Translated: CASSLTENTEAFF.

CDR3 amino acids: CAWSRGGGAGNTIYF. The DNA for the CDR3 is TGTGCCTGGAGTCGCGGAGGGGGCGCTGGAAACACCATATATTTT. The chain combines TRBV30 with TRBJ1-3, with 7 bases matching TRBD1. Germline V lookup: CDR1 GTSNPN, CDR2 SVGIG (reference sequence). The length of the CDR3 is 15 residues. J was trimmed by 2 bases and V by 2 bases; bases with no gene match: 6. The complete variable domain, with remaining parts taken from reference TRBV30 and TRBJ1-3, reads SQTIHQWPATLVQPVGSPLSLECTVEGTSNPNLYWYRQAAGRGLQLLFYSVGIGQISSEVPQNLSASRPQDRQFILSSKKLLLSDSGFYLCAWSRGGGAGNTIYFGEGSWLTVV.

The sample holds one count of this clone. The chain recombines TRBV6-1 with TRBJ1-5; possible D gene TRBD1, 5 bases. Per germline, CDR1 MNHNS and CDR2 SASEGT. The CDR3 covers 15 residues. Trimming took off 1 base at V and 2 bases at J, with 9 bases between the two ends. The CDR3 region is CASSEGIGGNQPQHF. The CDR3 DNA follows: TGTGCCAGCAGTGAAGGGATAGGGGGCAATCAGCCCCAGCATTTT.

The J gene is TRBJ2-7, the V gene TRBV15; TRBD1 might be the D (6 bases). The germline gives CDR1 LNHNV, CDR2 YYDKDF (reference sequence). Trimming pared 3 bases from V and 3 bases from J, leaving 12 bases between. This CDR3 is 14 amino acids long. CDR3 nucleotides: TGTGCCACCAGCAGGGAGGACAGAAACTACGAGCAGTACTTC. Translated, it gives CATSREDRNYEQYF.

This clone was observed a single time. The chain carries TRBV2 and TRBJ1-1; maybe TRBD1 (6 bases). Between the trimmed V and J ends, which lost 6 bases and 6 bases, there was a span of 20 bases. The germline CDR1 and CDR2 sequences are SNHLY and FYNNEI. CDR3 length: 15 residues. The CDR3 loop is CASSPQGSALAEAFF. The CDR3 coding sequence is TGTGCCAGCAGCCCACAGGGATCTGCTTTGGCTGAAGCTTTCTTT. Filled out from reference TRBV2 and TRBJ1-1, the complete variable domain reads EPEVTQTPSHQVTQMGQEVILRCVPISNHLYFYWYRQILGQKVEFLVSFYNNEISEKSEIFDDQFSVERPDGSNFTLKIRSTKLEDSAMYFCASSPQGSALAEAFFGQGTRLTVV.

This sequence joins TRBV2 and TRBJ2-7; D may be TRBD1 (6 bases). The CDR3 covers 14 residues. Germline V gene data show CDR1 as SNHLY and CDR2 as FYNNEI. V was pared by 6 bases and J by 0 bases, with 12 bases between. DNA of the CDR3: TGTGCCAGCAGCAGCGACAGGTCCTCCTACGAGCAGTACTTC. It yields the protein CASSSDRSSYEQYF.

V usage is TRBV28 and J usage is TRBJ2-1; 9 nucleotides align to TRBD2. Germline V CDR1 and CDR2: MDHEN, SYDVKM. The V gene end was trimmed by 5 bases and the J gene end by 0 bases; junction bases not matched to a gene: 5. CDR3 length: 16 amino acids. The CDR3 DNA follows: TGTGCCAGCAGTACCTATAGCGGGGGCTCCTACAATGAGCAGTTCTTC. The encoded protein is CASSTYSGGSYNEQFF.

The rearrangement joins TRBV7-6 to TRBJ1-4, with D maybe TRBD1 (6 bases). V was clipped by 5 bases and J by 5 bases, with 15 bases between them. CDR3 size: 15 residues. Germline V gives CDR1 SGHVS, CDR2 FNYEAQ. The CDR3 sequence: CASSDKDRENEKLFF. The CDR3 DNA is TGTGCCAGCAGCGATAAGGACAGAGAAAATGAAAAACTGTTTTTT.